The source of this T cell receptor (beta chain) is a study of blood T cell repertoires in COVID-19. Study information: Material from acute and convalescent COVID-19 was sourced from the United States, Italy and Spain. PBMCs, B-cell-depleted T cells, or T cells provided the cDNA or gDNA that made up the material.

In the source study's methods: Cell counts per sample came from amplifying reference gene primers. Sequencing was performed with immunoSEQ multiplex PCR; in TCRdb, only in-frame clones are kept and a portion is missing. That table supplies the V and J calls and clone size; D and trimming were determined from the DNA. The sample consists of roughly 140,000 clones, about 80% of them appearing once. The CDR3 length is 13 residues. The germline gives CDR1 MNHEY, CDR2 SVGAGI. V was clipped by 10 bases and J by 1 base; unmatched bases: 5. This TCR was sampled from a man between 65 and 85 years old who had recovered from COVID-19. Sequenced sample: peripheral blood. The chain is built from TRBV6-5 and TRBJ2-3, with 7 bases fitting TRBD2. CDR3 residues: CAILADGTDTQYF. CDR3 nucleotide sequence: TGTGCCATCCTAGCGGATGGCACAGATACGCAGTATTTT.